This entry lists 13 T cell receptor beta chains sequenced from one sample in a study of blood T cell repertoires in COVID-19. Sequenced by immunoSEQ multiplex PCR; TCRdb stores in-frame clones only, minus some. The sample has fewer than 250,000 clones, roughly 84% seen once; the top ten hold about 6.8%. The sequenced sample consisted of peripheral blood. These receptors all stem from a woman in her forties who had recovered from COVID-19.

V is TRBV7-9 and J is TRBJ1-3; TRBD1 aligns across 11 bases. Looked up from germline, CDR1 is SEHNR and CDR2 is FQNEAQ (reference sequence). V shed 1 base and J 4 bases; nucleotides not matched to a gene: 6. The CDR3 is 17 amino acids. The CDR3 region has the DNA TGTGCCAGCAGCTTAGAGTTTGGACAGGGGGCCGGAAACACCATATATTTT. Translated: CASSLEFGQGAGNTIYF.

The chain combines TRBV3-1 (or the pseudogene TRBV3-2) with TRBJ2-7; TRBD1 agrees at 8 bases. The CDR3 has 14 amino acids. J gave up 7 bases and V 1 base, and 6 bases lay outside the gene matches. Germline CDR1 reads LGHDT; CDR2 reads YNNKEL (reference sequence). The CDR3 sequence: CASSQAGQGGEQYF. The CDR3 nucleotides are TGTGCCAGCAGCCAAGCCGGACAGGGAGGAGAGCAGTACTTC.

The chain recombines TRBV11-2 with TRBJ2-7; perhaps TRBD2 as D (5 bases). The CDR3 has 17 amino acids. Germline loops: CDR1 SGHAT, CDR2 FQNNGV. V shed 6 bases and J shed 0 bases, with 21 bases lying between them. The chain's CDR3 is CASRSTSTGSDSYEQYF. The CDR3 DNA reads as TGTGCCAGCAGATCCACCTCCACGGGGTCTGACTCCTACGAGCAGTACTTC.

This chain joins TRBV7-2 and TRBJ2-2; 11 positions match TRBD2. Germline loops: CDR1 SGHTA, CDR2 FQGNSA. The length of the CDR3 is 16 residues. With V trimmed by 5 bases and J by 4 bases, 6 bases remained unmatched. The CDR3 bases are TGTGCCAGCAGCACATGGACTAGCGGGTCCACCGGGGAGCTGTTTTTT. Translating it yields CASSTWTSGSTGELFF.

This sequence joins TRBV27 and TRBJ2-5; D gene ambiguous. The CDR3 covers 12 residues. Germline CDR1 MNHEY, CDR2 SMNVEV (reference sequence). The V gene lost 6 bases and the J gene lost 5 bases, with 10 bases spanning the gap. The CDR3, as DNA: TGTGCCAGCAGAAACTACGGTGAGACCCAGTACTTC. As protein: CASRNYGETQYF.

The sample holds one count of this clone. The rearrangement joins TRBV5-1 to TRBJ1-1; 7 bases match TRBD1. The CDR3 sequence is 13 residues long. V shed 0 bases, J shed 10 bases, and the junction held 6 bases outside the gene matches. Germline-derived CDR1 and CDR2 are SGHRS and YFSETQ. In DNA form, the CDR3 reads TGCGCCAGCAGCTTGGACCTTACAGGGGCAGCTTTCTTT. Translation gives CASSLDLTGAAFF.

CDR3 amino acids: CASSLASGYEQYF. CDR3 in DNA: TGCGCCAGCAGCTTGGCGTCGGGCTACGAGCAGTACTTC. The chain carries TRBV5-1 and TRBJ2-7; D uncertain. The V gene lost 0 bases and the J gene lost 3 bases, with 7 bases spanning the gap. The CDR3 is made up of 13 amino acids. From germline, CDR1 is SGHRS and CDR2 YFSETQ. The full variable domain, its missing parts supplied by reference TRBV5-1 and TRBJ2-7, is KAGVTQTPRYLIKTRGQQVTLSCSPISGHRSVSWYQQTPGQGLQFLFEYFSETQRNKGNFPGRFSGRQFSNSRSEMNVSTLELGDSALYLCASSLASGYEQYFGPGTRLTVT.

J is TRBJ2-5 and V is TRBV29-1, with 7 bases identical to TRBD2. CDR3 length equals 15 residues. Germline trimming cut 4 bases from V and 1 base from J; bases unmatched to any gene: 9. Germline-derived CDR1 and CDR2 are SQVTM and ANQGSEA. CDR3 DNA sequence: TGCAGCGTTGTAGTTACGGGAGGACCCCAAGAGACCCAGTACTTC. Residues: CSVVVTGGPQETQYF. The entire variable domain, with the rest obtained from reference TRBV29-1 and TRBJ2-5, is as follows: SAVISQKPSRDICQRGTSLTIQCQVDSQVTMMFWYRQQPGQSLTLIATANQGSEATYESGFVIDKFPISRPNLTFSTLTVSNMSPEDSSIYLCSVVVTGGPQETQYFGPGTRLLVL.

The CDR3 nucleotides read TGTGCCAGCCGAGCGGGTTCGGCCGGGGAGCTGTTTTTT. It is translated as CASRAGSAGELFF. This chain uses TRBV12-3 or TRBV12-4 with TRBJ2-2; maybe TRBD2 (6 bases). Trimming pared 8 bases from V and 6 bases from J, leaving 13 bases between. The length of the CDR3 is 13 residues.

The chain couples TRBV9 to TRBJ2-7; 7 bases line up with TRBD2. V trimming: 0 bases; J trimming: 7 bases; junction bases outside the gene matches: 13. Germline V gene sequence: CDR1 SGDLS, CDR2 YYNGEE. The CDR3 has 16 amino acids. CDR3 sequence reads: CASSVDVLAGANEQYF. The CDR3 DNA follows: TGTGCCAGCAGCGTAGATGTCTTGGCGGGAGCTAATGAGCAGTACTTC.

The chain has TRBV27 and TRBJ1-1; D may be TRBD1 (5 bases). Germline CDR1 and CDR2: MNHEY and SMNVEV (reference sequence). Trimming took off 2 bases at V and 4 bases at J, with 14 bases between the two ends. The length of the CDR3 is 15 residues. CDR3 amino acids: CASSLGGEPTTEAFF. The CDR3 DNA reads TGTGCCAGCAGTTTAGGGGGGGAACCCACCACTGAAGCTTTCTTT.

V gene TRBV11-3 combines with J gene TRBJ2-1, with a tentative D call TRBD1 (7 bases). Germline-derived CDR1 and CDR2 are SGHNT and YENEEA. The ends were cut back, 5 bases at V and 4 bases at J, with 18 bases in the middle. The CDR3 extends over 16 amino acids. CDR3: CASSAAGGGPYNEQFF. In DNA, the CDR3 is TGTGCCAGCAGCGCGGCAGGGGGAGGACCGTACAATGAGCAGTTCTTC.

The sample holds a few counts of this clone. The rearrangement links TRBV7-9 to TRBJ1-5; D is undetermined. The germline V gene encodes CDR1 SEHNR and CDR2 FQNEAQ (reference sequence). This CDR3 comprises 13 residues. The V end was cut by 1 base, the J end by 7 bases, with 8 bases between. Here the CDR3 reads CASSLGGGQPQHF. CDR3 in DNA: TGTGCCAGCAGCTTAGGTGGAGGACAGCCCCAGCATTTT.